The next 29 T cell receptor beta chains were all read from a single sample in a study of blood T cell repertoires in COVID-19. The repertoire was sequenced with immunoSEQ multiplex PCR; TCRdb's copy has only in-frame clones and lacks some. The sample holds 100,000 to 150,000 clones, approximately 81% seen once. Input material: peripheral blood. These receptors were obtained from a woman aged 45-59 years with acute or convalescent COVID-19.

The rearrangement uses TRBV6-5 and TRBJ2-1; 14 positions agree with TRBD2. Germline assignment: CDR1 MNHEY and CDR2 SVGAGI. The CDR3 loop spans 15 amino acids. V shed 6 bases, J shed 9 bases, and the junction held 7 bases outside the gene matches. As DNA, the CDR3 is TGTGCCAGCAGCGCGACTAGCGGGGGGGCGGGTGAGCAGTTCTTC. Amino acids: CASSATSGGAGEQFF.

This chain connects TRBV30 to TRBJ2-6; 10 positions agree with TRBD2. This CDR3 spans 17 amino acids. Germline V gives CDR1 GTSNPN, CDR2 SVGIG (reference sequence). The V gene end was trimmed by 4 bases and the J gene end by 0 bases; junction bases not matched to a gene: 6. For the CDR3, the DNA is TGTGCCTGGAACTTAGCGGGAGGTATCTCTGGGGCCAACGTCCTGACTTTC. This gives the protein CAWNLAGGISGANVLTF.

V usage is TRBV5-1 and J usage is TRBJ2-1; TRBD2 agrees at 7 bases. The trim removed 0 bases at V and 0 bases at J, leaving 6 bases unmatched. Germline-derived CDR1 and CDR2 are SGHRS and YFSETQ. CDR3 length: 17 residues. The CDR3 region is CASSLGPSGFSYNEQFF. In nucleotides, the CDR3 is TGCGCCAGCAGCTTGGGCCCTAGCGGATTCTCCTACAATGAGCAGTTCTTC.

This rearrangement joins TRBV7-9 to TRBJ1-2; the D gene is possibly TRBD1 (5 bases). Trimming shortened V by 5 bases and J by 5 bases, and 12 bases separated the two germline ends. Germline CDR1 reads SEHNR; CDR2 reads FQNEAQ (reference sequence). The length of the CDR3 is 13 residues. CDR3 sequence: CASSPTETYGYTF. The CDR3 DNA reads as TGTGCCAGCAGCCCGACAGAGACTTATGGCTACACCTTC.

This clone was detected only a few times. The V and J genes are TRBV18 and TRBJ1-5, with 12 bases lining up with TRBD1. The CDR3 loop spans 19 amino acids. V was pared by 4 bases and J by 1 base, with 11 bases of the junction left unmatched. Germline CDR1 KGHSH, CDR2 LQKENI. The CDR3, as DNA: TGTGCCAGCTCACAATTAAACCGGGACAGGGGGCTCAGCAATCAGCCCCAGCATTTT. It encodes CASSQLNRDRGLSNQPQHF.

The genes are TRBV7-2 and TRBJ2-7, with D perhaps matching TRBD2 (5 bases). The CDR3 extends over 14 amino acids. CDR1 SGHTA and CDR2 FQGNSA come from the germline V gene. Trimming cost V 1 base and J 4 bases, with 11 bases left between them. CDR3 nucleotide sequence: TGTGCCAGCAGCTTAGACGGGATCAATTACGAGCAGTACTTC. Translating it yields CASSLDGINYEQYF. Using reference TRBV7-2 and TRBJ2-7 for the parts outside the CDR3, the full variable domain is GAGVSQSPSNKVTEKGKDVELRCDPISGHTALYWYRQSLGQGLEFLIYFQGNSAPDKSGLPSDRFSAERTGGSVSTLTIQRTQQEDSAVYLCASSLDGINYEQYFGPGTRLTVT.

This chain connects TRBV2 to TRBJ2-2, with D possibly being TRBD1 (5 bases). With 2 bases removed from V and 4 bases from J, the gap between germline ends came to 8 bases. Germline V gene data show CDR1 as SNHLY and CDR2 as FYNNEI. CDR3 length: 14 residues. CDR3 sequence (DNA): TGTGCCAGCAGTGAAAGACAGCTCACCGGGGAGCTGTTTTTT. This gives the protein CASSERQLTGELFF.

V usage is TRBV4-2 and J usage is TRBJ1-3; D not resolved. This CDR3 region has 17 residues. Germline assignment: CDR1 LGHNA and CDR2 YNFKEQ. Trimming pared 0 bases from V and 0 bases from J, leaving 12 bases between. The CDR3 spells CASSQETWLDSGNTIYF. Written as DNA, the CDR3 is TGTGCCAGCAGCCAAGAAACTTGGTTAGACTCTGGAAACACCATATATTTT.

This clone was found a few times. The genes are TRBV5-4 and TRBJ2-2; D perhaps matches TRBD1 (5 bases). The CDR3 runs 14 residues. Trimming removed 0 bases from V and 5 bases from J, with 8 bases in between. Germline lookup yields CDR1 SGHNT and CDR2 YYREEE (reference sequence). CDR3 amino acids: CASSLVGRTGELFF. CDR3 nucleotides: TGTGCCAGCAGCTTGGTGGGGCGGACCGGGGAGCTGTTTTTT. The full variable domain, with the rest looked up from reference TRBV5-4 and TRBJ2-2, is ETGVTQSPTHLIKTRGQQVTLRCSSQSGHNTVSWYQQALGQGPQFIFQYYREEENGRGNFPPRFSGLQFPNYSSELNVNALELDDSALYLCASSLVGRTGELFFGEGSRLTVL.

CDR3 loop: CASSYSQGAIYF. The CDR3 DNA reads TGTGCCAGCAGTTACTCACAGGGGGCCATATATTTT. This rearrangement joins TRBV6-2 or TRBV6-3 to TRBJ1-3; 8 nucleotides match TRBD1. Losses at the gene ends were 0 bases for V and 11 bases for J; bases not matched to a gene: 0. The CDR3 is made up of 12 amino acids. Germline CDR1 reads MNHEY; CDR2 reads SVGEGT.

This rearrangement joins TRBV20-1 to TRBJ2-1, with unresolved D. This CDR3 is 15 amino acids long. Trimming removed 3 bases at V and 0 bases at J, with 12 bases between. Looked up from germline, CDR1 is DFQATT and CDR2 is SNEGSKA (reference sequence). CDR3 coding DNA: TGCAGTGCTAGTCACGAGCGTTTCTCCTACAATGAGCAGTTCTTC. This codes for CSASHERFSYNEQFF.

The rearrangement joins TRBV27 to TRBJ1-1; D might be TRBD1 (5 bases). The germline CDR1 and CDR2 sequences are MNHEY and SMNVEV (reference sequence). The ends were cut back, 2 bases at V and 7 bases at J, with 11 bases in the middle. The CDR3 consists of 13 residues. The CDR3 DNA follows: TGTGCCAGCAGTTTACCCGGACAAATTGAAGCTTTCTTT. This codes for CASSLPGQIEAFF.

The CDR3 protein is CASSGTREMNTEAFF. CDR3 coding DNA: TGCGCCAGCAGCGGCACTCGGGAGATGAACACTGAAGCTTTCTTT. This chain uses TRBV5-1 with TRBJ1-1; D call uncertain. The CDR3 is 15 amino acids. Germline-derived CDR1 and CDR2 are SGHRS and YFSETQ. V lost 4 bases and J lost 0, with 13 bases in between. Full variable domain (outside the CDR3, taken from reference TRBV5-1 and TRBJ1-1): KAGVTQTPRYLIKTRGQQVTLSCSPISGHRSVSWYQQTPGQGLQFLFEYFSETQRNKGNFPGRFSGRQFSNSRSEMNVSTLELGDSALYLCASSGTREMNTEAFFGQGTRLTVV.

The CDR3 nucleotides are TGTGCCAGCAGTTTAGACGGGAAACTTAAGGGCACCTTC. It is translated as CASSLDGKLKGTF. The chain joins TRBV12-3 or TRBV12-4 to TRBJ1-2; D is ambiguous. V lost 1 base, J lost 13 bases, and 16 bases lay in between. The CDR3 extends over 13 amino acids.

This clone has just a few counts. V is TRBV24-1 and J is TRBJ2-1; a weak D match, TRBD2 (6 bases). The CDR3 is 16 amino acids. Germline CDR1 reads KGHDR; CDR2 reads SFDVKD. Trimming removed 5 bases from V and 5 bases from J, with 18 bases in between. CDR3 residues: CATSGVGGPRHNEQFF. DNA for the CDR3: TGTGCCACCAGTGGGGTCGGAGGGCCACGGCACAATGAGCAGTTCTTC.

This chain joins TRBV12-3 or TRBV12-4 and TRBJ2-7; D not resolved. Trimming shortened V by 3 bases and J by 3 bases, and 9 bases separated the two germline ends. This CDR3 region has 13 residues. CDR3 loop: CASSFTRNYEQYF. The CDR3 DNA sequence: TGTGCCAGCAGTTTCACCAGGAACTACGAGCAGTACTTC.

This clone was picked up one time. This chain joins TRBV3-1 (or the pseudogene TRBV3-2) and TRBJ1-2; tentative D call: TRBD1 (5 bases). V lost 1 base, J lost 0 bases, and 12 bases lay in between. CDR3 length: 16 residues. Germline lookup yields CDR1 LGHDT and CDR2 YNNKEL (reference sequence). CDR3: CASSQGAWGSNYGYTF. The CDR3 coding sequence is TGTGCCAGCAGCCAAGGTGCCTGGGGCTCTAACTATGGCTACACCTTC.

The chain employs TRBV2 and TRBJ1-2, with 10 positions matching TRBD1. CDR1 and CDR2 (germline): SNHLY, FYNNEI. The CDR3 consists of 14 residues. Unmatched junction bases numbered 7, after V lost 4 bases and J lost 8 bases. CDR3 residues: CASSARQGAGGYTF. The CDR3 DNA is TGTGCCAGCAGTGCACGACAGGGGGCGGGAGGCTACACCTTC.

This rearrangement joins TRBV25-1 to TRBJ1-5; possibly TRBD1 for D (5 bases). The germline gives CDR1 MGHDK, CDR2 SYGVNS. This CDR3 region has 14 residues. Deletions cut 4 bases from V and 2 bases from J, with 9 bases between. CDR3 residues: CASSGPGGNQPQHF. CDR3 DNA sequence: TGTGCCAGCAGTGGCCCGGGGGGCAATCAGCCCCAGCATTTT.

The chain recombines TRBV28 with TRBJ2-3, with TRBD2 as a possible D gene (6 bases). CDR3 size: 19 residues. Germline V gives CDR1 MDHEN, CDR2 SYDVKM. V gave up 5 bases and J gave up 3 bases, with 27 bases separating them. DNA for the CDR3: TGTGCCAGCAGTCGACGACCCCGGGGACTGGTCCAAAGAACAGATACGCAGTATTTT. Translation: CASSRRPRGLVQRTDTQYF.

This chain joins TRBV7-9 and TRBJ2-7; 9 bases are a match to TRBD2. This CDR3 contains 14 residues. Germline V lookup: CDR1 SEHNR, CDR2 FQNEAQ (reference sequence). V was pared by 3 bases and J by 5 bases, with 5 bases of the junction left unmatched. CDR3 loop: CASSLVAGEDEQYF. The CDR3 region has the DNA TGTGCCAGCAGCTTGGTAGCGGGGGAAGACGAGCAGTACTTC.

This chain uses TRBV9 with TRBJ1-1, with a weak D call TRBD1 (5 bases). CDR1 is SGDLS and CDR2 is YYNGEE in the germline V gene. CDR3 length: 14 amino acids. V shed 3 bases and J shed 3 bases, with 12 bases lying between them. In DNA form, the CDR3 reads TGTGCCAGCAGCGGGAGTTTGGGGCACACTGAAGCTTTCTTT. It is translated as CASSGSLGHTEAFF. The entire variable domain, with the rest obtained from reference TRBV9 and TRBJ1-1, is as follows: DSGVTQTPKHLITATGQRVTLRCSPRSGDLSVYWYQQSLDQGLQFLIQYYNGEERAKGNILERFSAQQFPDLHSELNLSSLELGDSALYFCASSGSLGHTEAFFGQGTRLTVV.

The CDR3 DNA reads TGTGCCAGCAGCTACAGGGTCGGGGGCAATCAGCCCCAGCATTTT. Protein product: CASSYRVGGNQPQHF. This chain links TRBV7-8 with TRBJ1-5, with D tentatively TRBD1 (6 bases). The CDR3 is 15 amino acids. Trimming shortened V by 4 bases and J by 2 bases, and 12 bases separated the two germline ends. Germline CDR1 is SGHVS and CDR2 is FQNEAQ.

V usage is TRBV6-1 and J usage is TRBJ2-3; a possible D gene is TRBD2 (5 bases). Germline V gene lookup returns CDR1 MNHNS and CDR2 SASEGT. V was shortened by 3 bases and J by 5 bases, with 6 bases between the two germline ends. The CDR3 consists of 12 residues. CDR3 sequence reads: CASSDEGDTQYF. CDR3 in DNA: TGTGCCAGCAGTGACGAGGGAGATACGCAGTATTTT.

The chain couples TRBV9 to TRBJ2-2; TRBD2 matches at 11 bases. Germline V gene lookup returns CDR1 SGDLS and CDR2 YYNGEE. The CDR3 loop spans 17 amino acids. With 0 bases clipped from V and 7 bases from J, the junction kept 8 bases outside the gene matches. This CDR3 reads CASSVDTSGRRIGELFF. The CDR3 region has the DNA TGTGCCAGCAGCGTAGATACTAGCGGGAGACGGATCGGGGAGCTGTTTTTT. Full variable domain (remainder filled in from reference TRBV9 and TRBJ2-2): DSGVTQTPKHLITATGQRVTLRCSPRSGDLSVYWYQQSLDQGLQFLIQYYNGEERAKGNILERFSAQQFPDLHSELNLSSLELGDSALYFCASSVDTSGRRIGELFFGEGSRLTVL.

The table lists this clone with a few counts. The V call is TRBV2, the J call TRBJ1-4, with 9 nucleotides matching TRBD1. Germline CDR1 and CDR2: SNHLY and FYNNEI. The CDR3 loop spans 15 amino acids. V dropped 6 bases and J dropped 7; count of bases not matched to a gene: 9. As DNA, the CDR3 is TGTGCCAGCAGCACGGGACAGGGTCGCCTTGAAAAACTGTTTTTT. Amino acid sequence: CASSTGQGRLEKLFF.

Here the CDR3 reads CTRASREVDAEAFF. The CDR3 bases are TGCACCAGGGCATCAAGGGAGGTAGACGCTGAAGCTTTCTTT. The chain couples TRBV1 to TRBJ1-1. TRBV1 is annotated as a pseudogene. The CDR3 consists of 14 residues.

This clone was observed a few times. The chain couples TRBV28 to TRBJ2-3; a weak D match, TRBD2 (6 bases). Per the germline V gene, CDR1 is MDHEN and CDR2 is SYDVKM. CDR3 size: 16 residues. V was cut by 6 bases and J by 2 bases, with 18 bases left in between. CDR3 DNA: TGTGCCAGCAGCCCCATTTGGAGGGCCCCCACAGATACGCAGTATTTT. Amino acids: CASSPIWRAPTDTQYF.

This clone was picked up one time. The chain couples TRBV5-4 to TRBJ2-7; 9 bases match TRBD1. Losses at the gene ends were 4 bases for V and 3 bases for J; bases not matched to a gene: 8. The germline V gene has CDR1 SGHNT and CDR2 YYREEE (reference sequence). The CDR3 has 15 residues. CDR3 in amino acids: CASSQGTGFDYEQYF. For the CDR3, the DNA is TGTGCCAGCAGCCAAGGGACAGGGTTCGACTACGAGCAGTACTTC.